This T cell receptor beta chain was sequenced for a study of T cell repertoires in cytomegalovirus infection. Across the whole study: From public TCR beta signatures came an indication of both CMV infection and matching HLA type.

Ten or more counts support this clonotype. No antigen is known for it. MiXCR, run by TCRdb on the reads, gives a single entry per CDR3 protein. The table shows more than 500,000 distinct CDR3 sequences, with more than 15% occurring only once. The study's findings and limits: CMV-specific HLA-C-restricted TCR beta clonotypes dominated the ex vivo response. Carriers of CMV plus the relevant HLA were identified by cumulative public TCR beta family frequency.

This receptor was identified in a human donor in good health (CMV status not recorded). Some clones in this sample may be carry-over from other donors' samples. Input material: CD8+ T cells from PBMCs.

This CDR3 reads CASSPRDRNIQYF. For the CDR3, the DNA is TGTGCCAGCAGCCCCCGGGACAGAAACATTCAGTACTTC. The chain carries TRBV7-2 and TRBJ2-4, with 7 bases identical to TRBD1. V lost 5 bases and J lost 6; bases outside the gene matches: 4. CDR1 SGHTA and CDR2 FQGNSA come from the germline V gene. This CDR3 region has 13 residues.